What follows describes a single T cell receptor (beta chain). Its antigen is not identified. Germline CDR1 is SGHNT and CDR2 is YENEEA. The CDR3 covers 12 residues. V shed 5 bases and J shed 8 bases, with 10 bases lying between them. These data come from a study of cytomegalovirus exposure and HLA in healthy donors. Overall study findings and caveats: In vitro checks showed that three CMV-associated chains really do target CMV antigens. Sequencing depth across donors, presence/absence analyses assumed, was roughly uniform.

PCR used 60 Vbeta primers and 13 Jbeta primers. Measured with immunoSEQ multiplex PCR; TCRdb has only the in-frame clones, and not every one. This sample has roughly 200,000 clones, with about three quarters found just once. Specimen: PBMCs. V and J are TRBV11-3 and TRBJ2-1, with D maybe TRBD2 (5 bases). The TCR was taken from a woman aged 60-75 years in good health and CMV-seropositive. DNA for the CDR3: TGTGCCAGCAGCCAGGTCGGGGATGAGCAGTTCTTC. Protein product: CASSQVGDEQFF.